The T cell receptor (beta chain) described here comes from a study of PD-1 blockade in classical Hodgkin lymphoma (TCRdb year 2020). For the study in its entirety: To define a peripheral blood immune signature of response to PD-1 blockade in classical Hodgkin lymphoma, the study combined TCR beta sequencing with CyTOF. What the study reported, not specific to this receptor: Only a single clinical trial cohort was studied, and what caused the repertoire differences, possibly disease activity or prior therapy, remained undefined. Newly diagnosed patients were reported to have lower baseline TCR diversity than healthy donors, and relapsed/refractory patients were reported to have lower baseline TCR diversity still.

With regard to this clone: The antigen this receptor binds is unknown. Base qualities are not provided; no much larger clone lies one nucleotide away.

Genomic DNA was extracted with the Qiagen DNeasy kit from unsorted PBMCs and from negatively selected CD4+ and CD8+ fractions. Using primers that anneal to V and J segments, immunoSEQ multiplex PCR amplified the TCR beta CDR3 regions. A synthetic immune receptor repertoire was used to minimize amplification bias, and remaining bias was computationally removed after sequencing. On the study's bioinformatics: Repertoire diversity was quantified as the Shannon entropy index using custom Python scripts. Unsorted, CD4+ and CD8+ repertoires were analyzed separately, except in combined analyses where CD4+ and CD8+ sequences were merged in silico. TCRdb carries this immuneACCESS record with in-frame sequences only. Its versions omit some clonotypes, under half of them owing to an unresolved V gene in the studies checked, with the rest unexplained. Clone size and V and J calls were adopted from that table, with D and trimming inferred from the DNA. In this sample the table shows some 31,000 clones, 94% of which occur a single time. The top ten clones comprise 2% to 2.5% of the sample.

Interpreted using the paper, the time point label stands for: newly diagnosed, previously untreated cHL patient sample. To serve as a comparison group for the relapsed/refractory trial patients, PBMCs were sequenced from patients with newly diagnosed, previously untreated classical Hodgkin lymphoma. Peripheral blood was collected in 8 mL Vacutainer Cell Preparation Tubes, from which PBMCs were isolated by centrifugation and then cryopreserved. Via the germline V gene (reference sequence), CDR1 is LNHDA and CDR2 SQIVND. The CDR3 measures 15 amino acids from cysteine to phenylalanine. Here the CDR3 DNA is all that survives: 45 bases in frame from base 1. V is cut by 3 bases and J by 4 bases, and the space between the germline ends is 15 bases.

The sequence is built from TRBV19 and TRBJ1-1, with an unclear D gene assignment. The sequence derives from a human donor with classical Hodgkin lymphoma. Material for sequencing was peripheral blood mononuclear cells (PBMCs). In nucleotides, the sequence is TGTGCCAGTAGTATTGGTTCTGGGGTCGGCACTGAAGCTTTCTTT. The encoded protein is CASSIGSGVGTEAFF.